These 14 T cell receptor beta chains share one sample of origin, sequenced in a study of tumor-infiltrating lymphocytes in primary liver carcinoma (TCRdb year 2017). TRIzol reagent was used to extract blood RNA from unsorted whole blood, while the DNeasy Blood & Tissue kit provided the germline DNA. The reads were generated on an Illumina HiSeq 2500. Using a constant-region primer and ProtoScript II reverse transcriptase, TCRbeta-specific cDNA was reverse-transcribed from around 500 ng total RNA. The TCRbeta libraries were prepared through three rounds of nested multiplex PCR following a slightly modified ARM-PCR procedure. Each of the first two PCR rounds ran for approximately 10 cycles using multiplex TRBV1-TRBV30 forward primers together with a Cbeta reverse primer. TCRdb reanalyzed the raw reads on its own, using fastp at Q25 for trimming and MiXCR for clone calling, and kept in-frame beta chains. Each record represents a unique CDR3 protein, reported with the most common genes and DNA among its rows. The sample profile shows 310,000 or so distinct CDR3 sequences; 58% of them were found once. The ten largest clones capture about 17% of the sample.

Source material: peripheral blood. The receptors stem from a woman under 40 with primary liver carcinoma and hepatitis B virus infection.

The gene calls are TRBV12-3 or TRBV12-4 and TRBJ2-2, with 8 bases aligning to TRBD1. The CDR3 runs 18 residues. V shed 0 bases, J shed 7 bases, and the junction held 13 bases outside the gene matches. CDR3 sequence (DNA): TGTGCCAGCAGTTTAGCAGGAAGCCTCCAGGGGGCCGGCGGGGAGCTGTTTTTT. Translated, it gives CASSLAGSLQGAGGELFF.

Concerning this clonotype itself: This could be a read error, since a much larger clone is one nucleotide away. This sequence joins TRBV11-2 and TRBJ2-1, with 9 nucleotides matching TRBD2. Germline CDR1 and CDR2: SGHAT and FQNNGV. The CDR3 has 17 amino acids. This chain's CDR3 is CASSVVVSGSSYSEQFF. CDR3 DNA: TGTGCCAGCAGCGTAGTGGTTAGCGGGAGCTCCTACAGTGAGCAGTTCTTC. Based on the CDR3 plus reference TRBV11-2 and TRBJ2-1, the full variable domain is EAGVAQSPRYKIIEKRQSVAFWCNPISGHATLYWYQQILGQGPKLLIQFQNNGVVDDSQLPKDRFSAERLKGVDSTLKIQPAKLEDSAVYLCASSVVVSGSSYSEQFFGPGTRLTVL.

The count of this clonotype is one. A junction end diverges from the germline sequence, so it may reflect a read error. V gene TRBV11-2 combines with J gene TRBJ2-3; possible D gene TRBD2, 6 bases. The CDR3 contains 16 residues. CDR1 and CDR2 from the germline V gene are SGHAT and FQNNGV. CDR3 residues: CDSSLGTCPSTDTQYF. The DNA for the CDR3 is TGTGACAGCAGCCTGGGGACTTGTCCTAGCACAGATACGCAGTATTTT. Based on the CDR3 plus reference TRBV11-2 and TRBJ2-3, the full variable domain is EAGVAQSPRYKIIEKRQSVAFWCNPISGHATLYWYQQILGQGPKLLIQFQNNGVVDDSQLPKDRFSAERLKGVDSTLKIQPAKLEDSAVYLCDSSLGTCPSTDTQYFGPGTRLTVL.

On this clonotype: A read error may produce the germline difference seen at one junction end. The chain recombines TRBV5-1 with TRBJ2-1; 9 bases line up with TRBD1. CDR1 and CDR2 from the germline V gene are SGHRS and YFSETQ. The CDR3 covers 15 residues. In DNA, the CDR3 is TGCGCCAGCAGCCCGGGACAGGGCTACGACAATGAGCAGTCCTTC. Translated: CASSPGQGYDNEQSF.

The rearrangement uses TRBV7-9 and TRBJ2-7, with D perhaps TRBD1 (5 bases). This CDR3 is 13 amino acids long. Looked up from germline, CDR1 is SEHNR and CDR2 is FQNEAQ (reference sequence). Deletions cut 8 bases from V and 1 base from J, with 12 bases between. This CDR3 reads CASCSTVSYEQYF. The CDR3, as DNA: TGTGCCAGCTGCTCGACAGTTTCCTACGAGCAGTACTTC.

To note about this clonotype: Just one base apart from a much larger clone, this may be a read error. The chain has TRBV6-5 and TRBJ1-1; D is perhaps TRBD1 (6 bases). Per the germline V gene, CDR1 is MNHEY and CDR2 is SVGAGI. Trimming left V 10 bases short and J 4 bases short, with 16 bases between. The CDR3 has 13 residues. CDR3: CANRNRAGTEAFF. DNA for the CDR3: TGTGCCAACAGGAACAGGGCGGGCACTGAAGCTTTCTTT.

This clonotype was counted at least ten times. The chain links TRBV11-3 to TRBJ2-1, with a possible D match to TRBD1 (6 bases). Germline V gives CDR1 SGHNT, CDR2 YENEEA. Trimming pared 5 bases from V and 4 bases from J, leaving 12 bases between. The CDR3 length is 14 residues. CDR3 bases: TGTGCCAGCAGCCTACAGGGAGAATACAATGAGCAGTTCTTC. Its translation is CASSLQGEYNEQFF.

This clonotype was found once. The V gene is TRBV5-1, the J gene TRBJ2-1, with D hard to call. Germline lookup yields CDR1 SGHRS and CDR2 YFSETQ. The CDR3 runs to 12 residues. V was shortened by 7 bases and J by 11 bases, with 16 bases between the two germline ends. The CDR3 nucleotides read TGCGCCAGCGCCCCCGCGCCATTCCAGCAGTTCTTC. Translated, it gives CASAPAPFQQFF.

The chain couples TRBV5-5 to TRBJ2-5; D call uncertain. V was trimmed by 2 bases and J by 3 bases, leaving 8 bases between them. The germline gives CDR1 SGHKS, CDR2 YYEKEE (reference sequence). This CDR3 comprises 13 residues. For the CDR3, the DNA is TGTGCCAGCAGCTTAAGGGCAGAAGAGACCCAGTACTTC. The encoded protein is CASSLRAEETQYF.

The chain couples TRBV12-3 or TRBV12-4 to TRBJ2-2, with TRBD2 identical over 8 bases. After removal of 2 bases from V and 4 bases from J, the junction contained 3 bases not matched to a gene. This CDR3 is built from 15 residues. CDR3 region: CASSLQAGVTGELFF. The CDR3 bases are TGTGCCAGCAGTTTACAAGCGGGAGTCACCGGGGAGCTGTTTTTT.

Concerning this clonotype: A read error is possible here, since a much larger clone lies one base away. A read error is likely, as this CDR3 ends without the conserved phenylalanine or tryptophan. The chain joins TRBV12-3 or TRBV12-4 to TRBJ2-1, with 11 nucleotides matching TRBD2. V lost 3 bases and J lost 6; bases outside the gene matches: 10. The CDR3 runs 17 residues. CDR3 residues: CASSLGVVSGRGNEQFL. DNA of the CDR3: TGTGCCAGCAGTTTGGGTGTTGTTAGCGGGAGGGGCAATGAGCAGTTCCTC.

This clonotype has just a few counts. Since a much larger clone is just one base distant, this may be a read error. For the CDR3, the DNA is TGTGCCAGCAGACCCCTTAACACCAGGGAGCTGTTTTTT. It specifies CASRPLNTRELFF. The chain uses TRBV6-2 or TRBV6-3 and TRBJ2-2; D not resolved. CDR3 length: 13 residues. Germline V gene sequence: CDR1 MNHEY, CDR2 SVGEGT.

The chain has TRBV12-3 or TRBV12-4 and TRBJ1-2; D perhaps matches TRBD1 (6 bases). The CDR3 runs 15 residues. V dropped 7 bases and J dropped 8 bases, with 23 bases sitting between them. CDR3 loop: CASNPVERQVQGYTF. CDR3 DNA: TGTGCCAGCAATCCTGTAGAGCGACAGGTACAGGGCTACACCTTC.

The chain carries TRBV5-5 and TRBJ2-7; TRBD1 or TRBD2 may be the D gene (5 bases each). CDR1 and CDR2 from the germline V gene are SGHKS and YYEKEE (reference sequence). This CDR3 has 15 residues. The CDR3 loop is CVSSFLGDPIYEQYF. Written as DNA, the CDR3 is TGTGTAAGCAGCTTTTTGGGGGACCCAATCTACGAGCAGTACTTC. The variable domain in full, completed from reference TRBV5-5 and TRBJ2-7, reads DAGVTQSPTHLIKTRGQQVTLRCSPISGHKSVSWYQQVLGQGPQFIFQYYEKEERGRGNFPDRFSARQFPNYSSELNVNALLLGDSALYLCVSSFLGDPIYEQYFGPGTRLTVT.